Below, 29 T cell receptor beta chains from the same sample are listed, as sequenced in a study of cytomegalovirus exposure and HLA in healthy donors. The PCR ran on 60 Vbeta and 13 Jbeta primers. The method was immunoSEQ multiplex PCR; TCRdb's version includes in-frame clones alone and lacks a portion of them. In the table there are roughly 170,000 clones, roughly 80% of which are singletons. Sample: PBMCs. The receptors were gathered from a man younger than 35 in good health and CMV-seronegative.

There are a few counts of this clone. The chain couples TRBV6-5 to TRBJ1-6; no definite D call. Germline V gene sequence: CDR1 MNHEY, CDR2 SVGAGI. The CDR3 length is 14 residues. V was clipped by 9 bases and J by 0 bases, with 9 bases between them. CDR3 in amino acids: CASKPGSYNSPLHF. The CDR3 bases are TGTGCCAGTAAGCCCGGCTCCTATAATTCACCCCTCCACTTT.

The V call is TRBV9, the J call TRBJ2-2; D not resolved. With 0 bases removed from V and 7 bases from J, the gap between germline ends came to 7 bases. Germline V gene sequence: CDR1 SGDLS, CDR2 YYNGEE. This CDR3 has 13 residues. CDR3 in DNA: TGTGCCAGCAGCGTAGAGAGTAGCGGGGAGCTGTTTTTT. It encodes CASSVESSGELFF. Full variable domain (rest looked up from reference TRBV9 and TRBJ2-2): DSGVTQTPKHLITATGQRVTLRCSPRSGDLSVYWYQQSLDQGLQFLIQYYNGEERAKGNILERFSAQQFPDLHSELNLSSLELGDSALYFCASSVESSGELFFGEGSRLTVL.

The chain has TRBV19 and TRBJ1-5; TRBD1 is a possible D gene (5 bases). There are 15 residues in the CDR3. The germline CDR1 and CDR2 sequences are LNHDA and SQIVND (reference sequence). Trimming took off 2 bases at V and 1 base at J, with 9 bases between the two ends. The CDR3, as DNA: TGTGCCAGTAGTATATTCTGGGGCAGCAATCAGCCCCAGCATTTT. Translation: CASSIFWGSNQPQHF.

The V and J genes are TRBV9 and TRBJ1-1; 9 nucleotides line up with TRBD1. The V segment lost 2 bases and the J segment 6 bases; nucleotides outside the gene matches: 8. This CDR3 has 15 residues. Germline CDR1 SGDLS, CDR2 YYNGEE. CDR3 nucleotide sequence: TGTGCCAGCAGCGTCGTGCAGACAGGGGGGTCTGAAGCTTTCTTT. This translates into CASSVVQTGGSEAFF.

The chain combines TRBV28 with TRBJ1-4; 7 nucleotides agree with TRBD1. CDR1 and CDR2 from the germline V gene are MDHEN and SYDVKM. The V gene end was trimmed by 3 bases and the J gene end by 6 bases; junction bases not matched to a gene: 10. The CDR3 consists of 16 residues. The CDR3 nucleotides read TGTGCCAGCAGTTTCCGTACAGGGGCCAGGGATGAAAAACTGTTTTTT. Amino acids: CASSFRTGARDEKLFF.

This clone was detected once. The rearrangement uses TRBV29-1 and TRBJ2-1; possible D gene TRBD1, 6 bases. The germline V gene has CDR1 SQVTM and CDR2 ANQGSEA. The CDR3 covers 14 residues. Trimming cost V 2 bases and J 6 bases, with 14 bases left between them. The CDR3 protein is CSVERLRGGNEQFF. In DNA, the CDR3 is TGCAGCGTTGAACGGTTGAGAGGGGGCAATGAGCAGTTCTTC.

The genes are TRBV5-8 and TRBJ1-5; 10 bases line up with TRBD1. The CDR3 is made up of 15 amino acids. Trimming removed 4 bases from V and 5 bases from J; junction bases left unmatched: 6. Germline CDR1 reads SGHTS; CDR2 reads YDEGEE. The CDR3 reads CASSPGQGGDQPQHF. CDR3 nucleotides: TGTGCCAGCAGCCCCGGACAGGGGGGAGATCAGCCCCAGCATTTT.

This sequence joins TRBV29-1 and TRBJ2-3; 12 bases are shared with TRBD1. The V gene end was trimmed by 0 bases and the J gene end by 8 bases; junction bases not matched to a gene: 9. The CDR3 totals 16 residues. Germline CDR1 and CDR2: SQVTM and ANQGSEA. The CDR3 here is CSVEDSGQGARSTQYF. CDR3 bases: TGCAGCGTTGAAGATTCGGGACAGGGGGCGCGGAGTACGCAGTATTTT.

This chain joins TRBV27 and TRBJ2-7; the D gene is possibly TRBD2 (7 bases). V gave up 5 bases and J gave up 6 bases, with 23 bases separating them. This CDR3 has 16 amino acids. The germline V gene has CDR1 MNHEY and CDR2 SMNVEV (reference sequence). In nucleotides, the CDR3 is TGTGCCAGCAGTGCCAACAGGGTCCGGGGAGGGGGCGAGCAGTACTTC. Its translation is CASSANRVRGGGEQYF.

This clone was recorded only once. The chain uses TRBV6-5 and TRBJ2-3; weak D call: TRBD2 (6 bases). The length of the CDR3 is 14 residues. The V and J ends lost 1 base and 5 bases respectively, with 10 bases between them. Germline assignment: CDR1 MNHEY and CDR2 SVGAGI. Written as DNA, the CDR3 is TGTGCCAGCAGTTACTTGGCGGGATTAGATACGCAGTATTTT. Translating gives CASSYLAGLDTQYF.

This chain links TRBV19 with TRBJ1-1; maybe TRBD1 (6 bases). Trimming removed 0 bases at V and 7 bases at J, with 12 bases between. Germline V gene sequence: CDR1 LNHDA, CDR2 SQIVND (reference sequence). The CDR3 spans 14 residues. The CDR3 protein is CASSIELTGLEAFF. The CDR3, as DNA: TGTGCCAGTAGTATAGAGCTGACAGGCCTTGAAGCTTTCTTT.

J is TRBJ2-7 and V is TRBV4-1; D remains ambiguous. V lost 0 bases and J lost 4, with 10 bases in between. From germline, CDR1 is MGHRA and CDR2 YSYEKL. The CDR3 runs 14 residues. CDR3 bases: TGCGCCAGCAGCCAAGATATAGCAGCGTACGAGCAGTACTTC. Translation gives CASSQDIAAYEQYF.

Note on this clone: Other DNA sequences within the sample encode an identical CDR3. The V and J genes are TRBV19 and TRBJ1-3; D not certain. CDR1 and CDR2 from the germline V gene are LNHDA and SQIVND (reference sequence). The CDR3 runs to 15 residues. With 9 bases removed from V and 0 bases from J, the gap between germline ends came to 15 bases. The DNA for the CDR3 is TGTGCCAGCAGCGTGGAGGGCGGCTCTGGAAACACCATATATTTT. Amino acid sequence: CASSVEGGSGNTIYF.

This clone was seen a few times. The chain's CDR3 is CASSLNSPGLSGNTIYF. Written as DNA, the CDR3 is TGTGCCAGCAGTTTGAATTCGCCGGGTCTCTCTGGAAACACCATATATTTT. The chain carries TRBV27 and TRBJ1-3; D is uncertain. Germline V CDR1 and CDR2: MNHEY, SMNVEV (reference sequence). The CDR3 consists of 17 residues. Trimming took 3 bases from V and 0 from J, leaving 15 bases between them.

The chain joins TRBV4-1 to TRBJ2-7, with a tentative D call TRBD1 (5 bases). V lost 0 bases and J lost 1, with 16 bases in between. The germline CDR1 and CDR2 sequences are MGHRA and YSYEKL. The CDR3 contains 17 residues. The CDR3 DNA reads TGCGCCAGCAGCCAAGATAGTTGGCAGGGTGATTCCTACGAGCAGTACTTC. Translated: CASSQDSWQGDSYEQYF.

The CDR3 DNA follows: TGTGCCACCAGCAGAGATTACGACAGGGACCAGCCCCAGCATTTT. This encodes CATSRDYDRDQPQHF. V usage is TRBV15 and J usage is TRBJ1-5; the match to TRBD1 covers 7 bases. CDR1 is LNHNV and CDR2 is YYDKDF in the germline V gene (reference sequence). The CDR3 has 15 amino acids. V was clipped by 0 bases and J by 7 bases; unmatched bases: 6.

This clone was seen a single time. The V gene is TRBV9, the J gene TRBJ2-5, with 8 bases lining up with TRBD2. The CDR3 sequence is 16 residues long. CDR1 is SGDLS, CDR2 YYNGEE, per germline. J gave up 1 base and V 0 bases, and 5 bases lay outside the gene matches. The DNA for the CDR3 is TGTGCCAGCAGCGTAGTTCCAGCGGGGGCCCAAGAGACCCAGTACTTC. The encoded protein is CASSVVPAGAQETQYF.

The chain has TRBV13 and TRBJ1-2, with 8 bases matching TRBD1. The CDR3 spans 15 residues. Germline V gene sequence: CDR1 PRHDT, CDR2 FYEKMQ (reference sequence). V shed 0 bases and J 8 bases; nucleotides not matched to a gene: 8. CDR3 amino acids: CASSLGGQGIGGYTF. The CDR3 DNA reads TGTGCCAGCAGCTTAGGCGGACAGGGAATCGGCGGCTACACCTTC.

CDR3 loop: CASRSGTSPEQYF. For the CDR3, the DNA is TGTGCCAGCAGGTCCGGAACTAGCCCCGAGCAGTACTTC. The chain joins TRBV6-5 to TRBJ2-7; perhaps TRBD2 as D (6 bases). V gave up 6 bases and J gave up 6 bases, with 15 bases separating them. The CDR3 length is 13 residues. Germline values: CDR1 MNHEY, CDR2 SVGAGI.

The V call is TRBV5-1, the J call TRBJ2-2, with D possibly TRBD2 on 5 matching bases. V lost 1 base to trimming and J lost 6 bases, with 10 bases between them. Germline V lookup: CDR1 SGHRS, CDR2 YFSETQ. This CDR3 contains 14 residues. CDR3 region: CASSLTSGPGELFF. The CDR3 nucleotides read TGCGCCAGCAGCTTGACTAGTGGACCCGGGGAGCTGTTTTTT.

The chain is built from TRBV20-1 and TRBJ1-3; D is undetermined. The CDR3 has 11 residues. V shed 5 bases and J shed 8 bases, with 10 bases lying between them. The germline CDR1 and CDR2 sequences are DFQATT and SNEGSKA (reference sequence). CDR3: CSAQAGDTIYF. The CDR3 DNA reads as TGCAGTGCTCAGGCCGGGGACACCATATATTTT.

The chain joins TRBV28 to TRBJ2-3; the D gene is possibly TRBD2 (6 bases). Trimming stripped 7 bases from V and 2 bases from J, with 13 bases between. This CDR3 comprises 14 residues. Germline CDR1 is MDHEN and CDR2 is SYDVKM. CDR3 residues: CASTLAGFTDTQYF. CDR3 DNA: TGTGCCAGCACCCTTGCGGGATTCACAGATACGCAGTATTTT.

J is TRBJ1-1 and V is TRBV27, with D possibly being TRBD1 (6 bases). Deletions cut 3 bases from V and 0 bases from J, with 14 bases between. CDR1 is MNHEY, CDR2 SMNVEV, per germline (reference sequence). The CDR3 totals 16 residues. The CDR3 sequence is CASSLAPPGVNTEAFF. The DNA for the CDR3 is TGTGCCAGCAGTTTGGCTCCCCCAGGGGTGAACACTGAAGCTTTCTTT.

This clone was seen only once. The chain joins TRBV7-9 to TRBJ2-3; 7 nucleotides match TRBD2. V lost 4 bases to trimming and J lost 4 bases; unmatched junction nucleotides: 11. Germline CDR1 SEHNR, CDR2 FQNEAQ (reference sequence). CDR3 length: 16 amino acids. The CDR3 DNA sequence: TGTGCCAGCAGCTCGGGATCGCGGGAGCTCTCAGATACGCAGTATTTT. Translating it yields CASSSGSRELSDTQYF.

This rearrangement joins TRBV7-8 to TRBJ1-2, with D tentatively TRBD1 (6 bases). Trimming removed 5 bases at V and 4 bases at J, with 17 bases between. CDR1 and CDR2 from the germline V gene are SGHVS and FQNEAQ. The CDR3 runs to 15 residues. The chain's CDR3 is CASSPRTAPIYGYTF. The CDR3 coding sequence is TGTGCCAGCAGCCCCCGGACAGCCCCTATCTATGGCTACACCTTC.

This chain uses TRBV29-1 with TRBJ2-1; 8 nucleotides match TRBD2. Germline loops: CDR1 SQVTM, CDR2 ANQGSEA. The CDR3 contains 21 residues. The V and J ends lost 5 bases and 4 bases, in that order; junction bases with no gene match: 28. In nucleotides, the CDR3 is TGCAGCGTTCTATACCTCCCGACTAGCGAGAGGTCGTTGCCAATTTACAATGAGCAGTTCTTC. It encodes CSVLYLPTSERSLPIYNEQFF.

Only one count was recorded for this clone. The V call is TRBV30, the J call TRBJ1-2; D is uncertain. Trimming took 0 bases from V and 7 from J, leaving 6 bases between them. Germline CDR1 and CDR2: GTSNPN and SVGIG (reference sequence). This CDR3 spans 11 amino acids. The CDR3 is CAWSVTSGYTF. The CDR3 DNA sequence: TGTGCCTGGAGTGTAACCAGTGGCTACACCTTC.

The chain links TRBV6-6 to TRBJ2-1; D perhaps matches TRBD2 (5 bases). V dropped 2 bases and J dropped 9 bases, with 8 bases sitting between them. The CDR3 is 12 residues long. The germline V gene encodes CDR1 MNHNY and CDR2 SVGAGI (reference sequence). The CDR3 coding sequence is TGTGCCAGCAGTTACATCCGGGGTGAGCAGTTCTTC. It specifies CASSYIRGEQFF.

The V and J genes are TRBV4-1 and TRBJ2-7; D remains unclear. Trimming pared 1 base from V and 0 bases from J, leaving 13 bases between. Germline V CDR1 and CDR2: MGHRA, YSYEKL. The CDR3 has 16 residues. CDR3 protein: CASSQGLIISSYEQYF. In DNA, the CDR3 is TGCGCCAGCAGCCAAGGCCTAATCATAAGCTCCTACGAGCAGTACTTC.